This T cell receptor beta chain is drawn from a study of CD8 T cells in Susac syndrome (dated by TCRdb to between 2019 and 2020). With respect to the entire study: The study used repertoire sequencing to test whether antigen drove CD8+ T cell activation and differentiation in Susac syndrome. The study compared CD8+ T cell repertoire clonality among 12 healthy donors, approximately 14 Susac syndrome patients and 15 or so multiple sclerosis patients. Study-level results and caveats: The TCR sequencing and HLA analysis was acknowledged to have included a relatively small number of individuals.

V and J lose 2 bases and 5 bases, and a span of 12 bases separates them. CDR1 and CDR2 are drawn from the germline V gene (reference sequence): MNHEY, SMNVEV. The CDR3 covers 14 residues, taking in both the cysteine and the phenylalanine. Only CDR3 DNA is held: 42 bases, read in frame from base 1. Details on this clonotype: Its antigen specificity is not known. Within one base of it there is no much larger clone, and no base qualities were kept.

High-throughput TCR beta sequencing profiled peripheral blood CD8+ and CD4+ T cells from healthy donors, Susac syndrome patients and multiple sclerosis patients. Healthy donors were age- and sex-matched controls. Bulk CD8+ and CD4+ T cells were purified by magnetic negative isolation, whereas CD8+ TEMRA cells were enriched by FACS. Blood was drawn into EDTA tubes, processed within 24 hours, and PBMCs were isolated by density gradient centrifugation. PBMCs intended for TCR sequencing were frozen in liquid nitrogen and were later thawed in a 37 degrees C water bath. A purity of at least 90% was achieved for sorted or isolated CD4+, CD8+ and CD8+ TEMRA cells. RNA was extracted with the RNeasy kit and roughly 0.45 to 1 ug was reverse transcribed using random hexamers. TCR beta CDR3 regions were amplified with the immunoSEQ multiplex PCR assay covering 54 Vbeta and 13 Jbeta segments. Bias from PCR amplification was corrected by using a synthetic template baseline for primer optimization and for computational correction. The published analysis was carried out like this. Only productive sequences were kept, with reads annotated to V, D and J genes according to IMGT and analyzed in immunoSEQ Analyzer. To calculate clonality, Shannon entropy was normalized by log2 of the number of productive unique sequences and then subtracted from one. Public and private clones were assessed among the 100 most prevalent clones of each patient and control. Susac-specific clones were defined as absent from healthy and MS cohorts, 800 to 1,200 published viral clones and other ImmuneACCESS disease sequences. The raw public data were reprocessed by TCRdb itself: fastp quality trimming at Q25, MiXCR clonotype calling, in-frame beta chains only. Every entry covers one CDR3 protein and lists the most common genes and DNA from its rows. V and J calls and clone size were set by TCRdb, not the authors. The table for this sample lists about 49,000 distinct CDR3 sequences; under 95% of them were counted only once. The ten largest clones take up roughly 0.58% of the sample.

The TCR sequence derives from a human donor in good health. The chain links TRBV27 with TRBJ1-1, with a tentative D gene TRBD1 over 6 matching bases. Sequenced input: CD8+ T cells from PBMCs. The CDR3 region reads CASSLQQGWTEAFF. In nucleotides, the sequence is TGTGCCAGCAGTTTACAGCAGGGGTGGACTGAAGCTTTCTTT.